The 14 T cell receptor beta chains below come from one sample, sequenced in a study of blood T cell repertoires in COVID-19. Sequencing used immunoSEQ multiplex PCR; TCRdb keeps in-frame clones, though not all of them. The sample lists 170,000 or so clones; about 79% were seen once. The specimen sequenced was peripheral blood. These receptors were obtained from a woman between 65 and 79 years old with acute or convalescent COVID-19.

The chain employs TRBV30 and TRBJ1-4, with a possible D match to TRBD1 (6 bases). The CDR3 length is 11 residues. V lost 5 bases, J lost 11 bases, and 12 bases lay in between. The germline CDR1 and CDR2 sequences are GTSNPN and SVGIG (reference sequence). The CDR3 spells CAWALGQKLFF. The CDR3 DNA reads TGTGCCTGGGCCCTAGGACAGAAACTGTTTTTT. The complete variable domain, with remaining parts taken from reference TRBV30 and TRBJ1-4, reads SQTIHQWPATLVQPVGSPLSLECTVEGTSNPNLYWYRQAAGRGLQLLFYSVGIGQISSEVPQNLSASRPQDRQFILSSKKLLLSDSGFYLCAWALGQKLFFGSGTQLSVL.

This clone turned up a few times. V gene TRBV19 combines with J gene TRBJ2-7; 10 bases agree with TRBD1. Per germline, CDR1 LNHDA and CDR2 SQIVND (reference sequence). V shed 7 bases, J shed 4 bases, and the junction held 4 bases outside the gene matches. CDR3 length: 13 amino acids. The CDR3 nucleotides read TGTGCCAGTAACGGACAGGGGGGATACGAGCAGTACTTC. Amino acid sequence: CASNGQGGYEQYF. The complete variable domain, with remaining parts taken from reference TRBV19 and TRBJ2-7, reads DGGITQSPKYLFRKEGQNVTLSCEQNLNHDAMYWYRQDPGQGLRLIYYSQIVNDFQKGDIAEGYSVSREKKESFPLTVTSAQKNPTAFYLCASNGQGGYEQYFGPGTRLTVT.

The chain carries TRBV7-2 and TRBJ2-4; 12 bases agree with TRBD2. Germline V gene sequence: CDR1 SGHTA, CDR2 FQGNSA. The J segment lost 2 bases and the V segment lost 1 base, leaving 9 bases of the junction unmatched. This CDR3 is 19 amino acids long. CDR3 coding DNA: TGTGCCAGCAGCTTAGAGGCGACTAGCGGGAGCAGATCCAAAAACATTCAGTACTTC. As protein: CASSLEATSGSRSKNIQYF.

The CDR3 loop is CASSPDPQGPTEAFF. In DNA form, the CDR3 reads TGCGCCAGCAGCCCTGACCCCCAGGGGCCCACTGAAGCTTTCTTT. The V gene is TRBV5-1, the J gene TRBJ1-1, with TRBD1 as a possible D gene (6 bases). This CDR3 is 15 amino acids long. V was cut by 4 bases and J by 4 bases, with 17 bases left in between. The germline V gene encodes CDR1 SGHRS and CDR2 YFSETQ.

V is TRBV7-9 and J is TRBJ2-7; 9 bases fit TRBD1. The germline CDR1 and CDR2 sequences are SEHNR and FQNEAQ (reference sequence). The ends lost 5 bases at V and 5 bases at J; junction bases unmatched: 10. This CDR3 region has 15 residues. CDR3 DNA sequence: TGTGCCAGCAGCCATACGGACAGGGGAAAAGACGAGCAGTACTTC. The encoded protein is CASSHTDRGKDEQYF.

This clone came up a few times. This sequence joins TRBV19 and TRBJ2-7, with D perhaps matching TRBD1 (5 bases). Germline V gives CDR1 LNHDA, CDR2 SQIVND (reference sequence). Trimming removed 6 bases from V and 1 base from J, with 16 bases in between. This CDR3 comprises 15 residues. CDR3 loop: CASRGLARQSYEQYF. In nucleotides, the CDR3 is TGTGCCAGTAGGGGTTTGGCGAGACAGTCCTACGAGCAGTACTTC.

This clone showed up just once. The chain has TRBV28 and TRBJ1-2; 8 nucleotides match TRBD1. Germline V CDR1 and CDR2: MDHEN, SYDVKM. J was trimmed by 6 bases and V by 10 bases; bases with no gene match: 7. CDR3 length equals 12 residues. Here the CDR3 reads CATSDRVHGYTF. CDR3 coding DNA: TGTGCCACCTCGGACAGGGTCCATGGCTACACCTTC.

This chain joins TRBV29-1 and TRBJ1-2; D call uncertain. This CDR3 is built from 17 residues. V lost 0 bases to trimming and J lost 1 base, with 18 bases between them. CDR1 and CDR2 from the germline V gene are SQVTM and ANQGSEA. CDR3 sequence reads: CSVEDRWRVEINYGYTF. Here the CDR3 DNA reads TGCAGCGTTGAAGATCGGTGGAGGGTCGAGATTAACTATGGCTACACCTTC.

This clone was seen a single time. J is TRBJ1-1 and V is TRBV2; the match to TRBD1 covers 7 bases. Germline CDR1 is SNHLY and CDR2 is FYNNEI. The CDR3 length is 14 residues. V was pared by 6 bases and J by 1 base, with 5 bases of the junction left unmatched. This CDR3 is CASRPQGGNTEAFF. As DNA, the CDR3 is TGTGCCAGCAGACCCCAGGGGGGGAACACTGAAGCTTTCTTT.

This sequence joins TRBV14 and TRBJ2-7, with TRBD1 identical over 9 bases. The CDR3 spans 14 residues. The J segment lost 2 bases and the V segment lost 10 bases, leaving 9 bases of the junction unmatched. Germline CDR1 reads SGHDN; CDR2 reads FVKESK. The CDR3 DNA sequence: TGTGCCACCGCTCCCCGGGACAGGGCCTACGAGCAGTACTTC. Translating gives CATAPRDRAYEQYF. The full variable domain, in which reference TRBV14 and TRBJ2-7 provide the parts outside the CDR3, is EAGVTQFPSHSVIEKGQTVTLRCDPISGHDNLYWYRRVMGKEIKFLLHFVKESKQDESGMPNNRFLAERTGGTYSTLKVQPAELEDSGVYFCATAPRDRAYEQYFGPGTRLTVT.

This CDR3 reads CAWRGDAEKLFF. In DNA form, the CDR3 reads TGTGCCTGGAGAGGGGATGCTGAAAAACTGTTTTTT. This rearrangement joins TRBV30 to TRBJ1-4; possibly TRBD1 for D (5 bases). V lost 3 bases and J 7 bases, leaving 9 bases between the germline ends. This CDR3 region has 12 residues. Germline V gene data show CDR1 as GTSNPN and CDR2 as SVGIG (reference sequence).

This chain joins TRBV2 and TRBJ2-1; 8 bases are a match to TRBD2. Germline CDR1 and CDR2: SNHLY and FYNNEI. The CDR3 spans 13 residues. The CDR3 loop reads CTLVTSEYNEQFF. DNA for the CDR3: TGTACCTTGGTGACTAGCGAGTACAATGAGCAGTTCTTC.

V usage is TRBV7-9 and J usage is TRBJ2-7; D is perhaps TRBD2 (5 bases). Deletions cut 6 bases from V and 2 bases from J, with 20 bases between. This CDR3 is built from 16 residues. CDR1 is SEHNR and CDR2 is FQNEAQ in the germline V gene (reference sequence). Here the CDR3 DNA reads TGTGCCAGCAGTTGGGTTACTAGTGGACCAGCCTACGAGCAGTACTTC. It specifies CASSWVTSGPAYEQYF.

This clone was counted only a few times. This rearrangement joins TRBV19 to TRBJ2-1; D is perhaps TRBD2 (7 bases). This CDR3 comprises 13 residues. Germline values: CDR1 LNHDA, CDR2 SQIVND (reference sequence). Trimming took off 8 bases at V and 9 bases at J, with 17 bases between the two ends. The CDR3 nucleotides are TGTGCCAGTTATGGCGGGGGCAGGGGTGAGCAGTTCTTC. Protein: CASYGGGRGEQFF.